Listed below are T cell receptor beta chains from one sample, sequenced in a study. TCRdb recomputed calls from the 5' RACE reads with MiXCR, one row per CDR3 protein. The profile covers about 10,000 distinct CDR3 sequences, with roughly half appearing a single time and approximately 2.9% taken by the ten largest. Specimen: Tregs sorted from a lymph node. These receptors were taken from a female donor with breast cancer. CDR3s include the opening cysteine and the closing phenylalanine or tryptophan. D genes are given only for firm matches. The listing skips clone size in some rows; elsewhere it reads once, few, many or a size class.

clone_size d_call j_call v_call cdr3_nt cdr3_aa
NA NA TRBJ1-4 TRBV7-9 TGTGCCAGCAGCCCGACTGGGGACGGGGAAAAACTGTTTTTT CASSPTGDGEKLFF
NA NA TRBJ2-7 TRBV15 TGTGCCACCAGCAGAGATCAGGGCACATACTACGAGCAGTACTTC CATSRDQGTYYEQYF
NA NA TRBJ2-1 TRBV4-2 TGTGCCAGCAGCCAAGTCGGGCTAGTCCCTGAGCAGTTCTTC CASSQVGLVPEQFF
few TRBD2 TRBJ2-1 TRBV20-1 TGCAGTGCATCGGGACTAGCGGGGACTTACAATGAGCAGTTCTTC CSASGLAGTYNEQFF
NA TRBD1 TRBJ1-5 TRBV5-4 TGTGCCAGCAGCTTGCCATCAGGGGGATGGGGCAATCAGCCCCAGCATTTT CASSLPSGGWGNQPQHF
few NA TRBJ2-1 TRBV12-3/TRBV12-4 TGTGCCAGCAGTCCTCGGTTGGGAGCCTACAATGAGCAGTTCTTC CASSPRLGAYNEQFF
few NA TRBJ2-2 TRBV5-1 TGCGCCAGCAGTGCCCTCGGGGTCACCGGGGAGCTGTTTTTT CASSALGVTGELFF
NA NA TRBJ2-3 TRBV10-3 TGTGCCGCTATCCACCCAGGTACCGGCACAGATACGCAGTATTTT CAAIHPGTGTDTQYF
few NA TRBJ2-2 TRBV4-1 TGCGCCAGCAGCCAAGCCAACGTGGCCGGGGAGCTGTTTTTT CASSQANVAGELFF
NA TRBD1 TRBJ2-7 TRBV7-6 TGTGCCAGCAGCCCAGGGACAGGAGGGGCCTACGAGCAGTGCTTC CASSPGTGGAYEQCF
few NA TRBJ1-4 TRBV12-3/TRBV12-4 TGTGCCAGCAGTTCCCACGCTCAGCGACTTGGGGCGGAAAAACTGTTTTTT CASSSHAQRLGAEKLFF
NA NA TRBJ2-3 TRBV29-1 TGCAGCACGGGACGGCCAAACACAGATACGCAGTATTTT CSTGRPNTDTQYF
NA TRBD1 TRBJ2-1 TRBV5-1 TGCGCCAGCAGCTCCCCCCGACAGGGTGAGGAGCAGTTCTTC CASSSPRQGEEQFF
once NA TRBJ1-2 TRBV6-1 TGTGCCAGCAGTGAATTGATCCCCACATTCTATGGCTACACCTTC CASSELIPTFYGYTF
NA TRBD1 TRBJ1-2 TRBV7-6 TGTGCCAGCAGCCCGGACAGGGGCACGTATGGCTACACCTTC CASSPDRGTYGYTF
NA TRBD1 TRBJ1-2 TRBV9 TGTGCCAGCAGCGTAGGGGGACAGGGTGGTGGCTACACCTTC CASSVGGQGGGYTF
few NA TRBJ1-1 TRBV5-1 TGCGCCAGCAGCCCCTACGACAGTACCGAAGCTTTCTTT CASSPYDSTEAFF
few NA TRBJ1-5 TRBV10-2 TGCGCCAGCAGTGGGGGGAGGGATCAGCCCCAGCATTTT CASSGGRDQPQHF
NA NA TRBJ2-1 TRBV25-1 TGTGCCAGCGGCCGCGGGTCAAGCTCCTACAATGAGCAGTTCTTC CASGRGSSSYNEQFF
NA NA TRBJ1-1 TRBV10-2 TGCGCCAGCAGTGGACCAGGTAACACTGAAGCTTTCTTT CASSGPGNTEAFF
few TRBD1 TRBJ2-7 TRBV5-1 TGCGCCAGCAGCATCTACCGGGACAGCAACTACGAGCAGTACTTC CASSIYRDSNYEQYF
NA TRBD1 TRBJ2-1 TRBV4-1 TGCGCCAGCAGCTCAGACAGGGTAGATGAGCAGTTCTTC CASSSDRVDEQFF
NA NA TRBJ2-1 TRBV7-3 TGTGCCAGCAGCCGGCCGGATGCCTACAATGAGCAGTTCTTC CASSRPDAYNEQFF